This T cell receptor (beta chain) was retrieved from a study of OX40 agonist ivuxolimab in advanced cancers. Study results and limitations: Expanded clones were, on average, more numerous in CD8+ T cells than in CD4+.

A note on this clone: Its antigen is not known.

The CDR3 totals 12 residues. Germline V CDR1 and CDR2: SQVTM, ANQGSEA. The V and J ends lost 4 bases and 2 bases respectively, with 8 bases between them. The method was immunoSEQ multiplex PCR; TCRdb's version includes in-frame clones alone and lacks a portion of them. The data show fewer than 55,000 clones, approximately 87% seen once. This clonotype was obtained from an adult with an advanced solid tumor such as melanoma, head and neck, liver or kidney cancer. The specimen was CD4+ or CD8+ T cells sorted from blood, collected in a trial of the OX40 agonist ivuxolimab. V gene TRBV29-1 combines with J gene TRBJ2-5, with D maybe TRBD1 (6 bases). The chain's CDR3 is CSVGTVQETQYF. The CDR3 nucleotides are TGCAGCGTTGGGACAGTTCAAGAGACCCAGTACTTC.